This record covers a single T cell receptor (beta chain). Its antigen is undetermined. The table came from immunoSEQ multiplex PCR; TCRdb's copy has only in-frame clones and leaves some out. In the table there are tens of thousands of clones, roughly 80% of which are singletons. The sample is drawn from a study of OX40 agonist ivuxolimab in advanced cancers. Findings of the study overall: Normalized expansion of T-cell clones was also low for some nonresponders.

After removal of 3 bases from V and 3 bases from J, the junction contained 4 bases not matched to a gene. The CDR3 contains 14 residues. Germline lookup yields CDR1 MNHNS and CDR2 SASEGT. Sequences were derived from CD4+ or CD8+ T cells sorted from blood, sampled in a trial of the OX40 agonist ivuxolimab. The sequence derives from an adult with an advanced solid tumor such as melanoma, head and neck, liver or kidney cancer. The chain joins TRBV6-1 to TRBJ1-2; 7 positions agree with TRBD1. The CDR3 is CASSDYDRDYGYTF. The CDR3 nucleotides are TGTGCCAGCAGTGACTATGACAGGGACTATGGCTACACCTTC.